This record looks at one T cell receptor (beta chain) sequence and its context. The antigen is unknown. Germline V CDR1 and CDR2: SGHNT, YYREEE (reference sequence). With 3 bases removed from V and 0 bases from J, the gap between germline ends came to 10 bases. The CDR3 totals 14 residues. This sample was taken from a study of cytomegalovirus exposure and HLA in healthy donors. Study-wide points: When analyzed later, a missense DCLRE1C variant was found to be linked to TCR beta V- and J-gene trimming. With further analysis later on, most CMV-associated TCR beta chains appeared HLA-restricted.

The PCR ran on 60 Vbeta and 13 Jbeta primers. Assay: immunoSEQ multiplex PCR; the TCRdb copy retains only in-frame clones and omits some. Among roughly 110,000 clones listed, about three quarters were seen once. This sequence joins TRBV5-4 and TRBJ2-7; tentative D call: TRBD1 (5 bases). The clonotype was recovered from a female donor in good health and CMV-seronegative. Sequenced: PBMCs. The CDR3 DNA is TGTGCCAGCAGCTCGACAGCCCTCTCCTACGAGCAGTACTTC. The encoded protein is CASSSTALSYEQYF.